These 21 T cell receptor beta chains share one sample of origin, sequenced in a study of T cells in localized non-small cell lung cancer. TCRdb's table, derived via immunoSEQ multiplex PCR, lists solely in-frame clones and lacks some. The sample records about 15,000 clones, approximately 85% being singletons. Specimen: peripheral blood, collected before any cancer treatment. Receptors originate from a female donor of 60 years or more with stage I squamous cell lung carcinoma.

This clone came up a few times. The rearrangement links TRBV2 to TRBJ2-1, with a weak D call TRBD2 (5 bases). This CDR3 comprises 15 residues. From germline, CDR1 is SNHLY and CDR2 FYNNEI. Deletions cut 0 bases from V and 4 bases from J, with 10 bases between. The CDR3 loop is CASSEALAGYNEQFF. CDR3 nucleotides: TGTGCCAGCAGTGAAGCCCTAGCTGGATACAATGAGCAGTTCTTC. Filled out from reference TRBV2 and TRBJ2-1, the complete variable domain reads EPEVTQTPSHQVTQMGQEVILRCVPISNHLYFYWYRQILGQKVEFLVSFYNNEISEKSEIFDDQFSVERPDGSNFTLKIRSTKLEDSAMYFCASSEALAGYNEQFFGPGTRLTVL.

The rearrangement links TRBV5-1 to TRBJ2-3; TRBD1 aligns across 10 bases. Germline V CDR1 and CDR2: SGHRS, YFSETQ. V shed 0 bases and J 8 bases; nucleotides not matched to a gene: 6. CDR3 size: 15 residues. Written as DNA, the CDR3 is TGCGCCAGCAGCTTGGCCGACAGGGGGCGAGGTACGCAGTATTTT. Its protein product is CASSLADRGRGTQYF.

The gene calls are TRBV10-1 and TRBJ2-2; D call uncertain. V was cut by 4 bases and J by 4 bases, with 10 bases left in between. Germline V gene lookup returns CDR1 WNHNN and CDR2 SYGVQD (reference sequence). CDR3 length: 14 amino acids. The CDR3 DNA follows: TGCGCCAGCAGTGTCGGACCCAGCACCGGGGAGCTGTTTTTT. Translation: CASSVGPSTGELFF.

DNA for the CDR3: TGTGCCAGCAGCCTATGGCTACTAGCGGGGTTCACCGGGGAGCTGTTTTTT. Amino acids: CASSLWLLAGFTGELFF. The V and J genes are TRBV7-2 and TRBJ2-2; 10 bases are a match to TRBD2. Germline assignment: CDR1 SGHTA and CDR2 FQGNSA. The CDR3 is made up of 17 amino acids. Trimming took 5 bases from V and 4 from J; bases not matched to a gene: 10.

This sequence joins TRBV28 and TRBJ2-7; D uncertain. The length of the CDR3 is 13 residues. Germline lookup yields CDR1 MDHEN and CDR2 SYDVKM. V was pared by 8 bases and J by 12 bases, with 23 bases between. The CDR3 nucleotides read TGTGCCAGCCGCGCCCCGACAAGATTAAATTGGTACTTC. Protein sequence: CASRAPTRLNWYF.

The chain recombines TRBV30 with TRBJ2-3; TRBD1 matches 7 bases. This CDR3 has 14 residues. Trimming cost V 6 bases and J 3 bases; bases outside gene matches: 9. The V gene's germline CDR1 is GTSNPN and CDR2 SVGIG (reference sequence). CDR3 protein: CACLQGIGTDTQYF. The CDR3 DNA follows: TGTGCCTGCCTACAGGGGATAGGGACAGATACGCAGTATTTT.

V usage is TRBV14 and J usage is TRBJ2-7; TRBD2 matches 8 bases. After removal of 8 bases from V and 4 bases from J, the junction contained 7 bases not matched to a gene. There are 13 residues in the CDR3. CDR1 SGHDN and CDR2 FVKESK come from the germline V gene. The CDR3 loop is CASRNGGAYEQYF. The CDR3 coding sequence is TGTGCCAGCCGGAACGGGGGGGCATACGAGCAGTACTTC.

The rearrangement uses TRBV7-9 and TRBJ1-1, with 7 bases that match TRBD1. The CDR3 runs 15 residues. Trimming removed 4 bases from V and 5 bases from J; junction bases left unmatched: 10. Per germline, CDR1 SEHNR and CDR2 FQNEAQ (reference sequence). The CDR3 region is CASSSDEGAWTEAFF. CDR3 nucleotides: TGTGCCAGCAGCTCCGACGAGGGGGCCTGGACTGAAGCTTTCTTT.

The rearrangement uses TRBV18 and TRBJ2-1; maybe TRBD2 (6 bases). The CDR3 totals 16 residues. V gave up 4 bases and J gave up 0 bases, with 13 bases separating them. Germline values: CDR1 KGHSH, CDR2 LQKENI. CDR3 DNA sequence: TGTGCCAGCTCACTCGGAGGGTTTAGCTCCTACAATGAGCAGTTCTTC. Encoded protein: CASSLGGFSSYNEQFF.

The V and J genes are TRBV28 and TRBJ1-5; D gene uncertain. Germline V lookup: CDR1 MDHEN, CDR2 SYDVKM. The ends were cut back, 6 bases at V and 4 bases at J, with 10 bases in the middle. This CDR3 comprises 13 residues. The CDR3 here is CASRDGVNQPQHF. The CDR3 region has the DNA TGTGCCAGCAGAGATGGTGTTAATCAGCCCCAGCATTTT. Drawing the rest from reference TRBV28 and TRBJ1-5, the complete variable domain is DVKVTQSSRYLVKRTGEKVFLECVQDMDHENMFWYRQDPGLGLRLIYFSYDVKMKEKGDIPEGYSVSREKKERFSLILESASTNQTSMYLCASRDGVNQPQHFGDGTRLSIL.

This rearrangement joins TRBV6-1 to TRBJ2-5; TRBD2 is a possible D gene (5 bases). Deletions cut 7 bases from V and 3 bases from J, with 6 bases between. Germline lookup yields CDR1 MNHNS and CDR2 SASEGT. The length of the CDR3 is 11 residues. In DNA form, the CDR3 reads TGTGCCAGCACCGGGGAAGAGACCCAGTACTTC. Translation: CASTGEETQYF.

The chain links TRBV7-2 to TRBJ1-1; TRBD1 is a possible D gene (5 bases). Trimming shortened V by 4 bases and J by 0 bases, and 12 bases separated the two germline ends. Germline V gene data show CDR1 as SGHTA and CDR2 as FQGNSA. CDR3 length: 15 amino acids. The CDR3 loop is CASSSDSVLNTEAFF. For the CDR3, the DNA is TGTGCCAGCAGCTCCGACAGTGTCCTGAACACTGAAGCTTTCTTT.

The chain joins TRBV7-6 to TRBJ2-7, with TRBD1 identical over 8 bases. This CDR3 comprises 16 residues. Germline loops: CDR1 SGHVS, CDR2 FNYEAQ. Germline trimming cut 1 base from V and 1 base from J; bases unmatched to any gene: 6. CDR3 loop: CASSLELQGASYEQYF. DNA for the CDR3: TGTGCCAGCAGCTTAGAACTCCAGGGGGCATCCTACGAGCAGTACTTC.

In DNA form, the CDR3 reads TGTGCCAGCATGGCGAGCGGATTCTACGAGCAGTACTTC. Its protein is CASMASGFYEQYF. The rearrangement uses TRBV6-1 and TRBJ2-7; D is possibly TRBD2 (5 bases). CDR1 and CDR2 from the germline V gene are MNHNS and SASEGT. V lost 7 bases, J lost 3 bases, and 13 bases lay in between. This CDR3 has 13 residues.

This sequence joins TRBV18 and TRBJ2-5; the match to TRBD2 covers 10 bases. Germline CDR1 KGHSH, CDR2 LQKENI. This CDR3 is 15 amino acids long. Trimming at V came to 6 bases and at J to 2 bases, leaving 6 bases not matched to a gene. In DNA, the CDR3 is TGTGCCAGCTCGCTAACTAGCGGGATACAAGAGACCCAGTACTTC. It codes for CASSLTSGIQETQYF.

This chain connects TRBV6-1 to TRBJ1-1; 7 positions agree with TRBD1. Germline CDR1 reads MNHNS; CDR2 reads SASEGT. J lost 5 bases, V lost 6 bases, and 12 bases had no gene match. The CDR3 is 15 residues long. DNA of the CDR3: TGTGCCAGCAGGAGGTACAGGGTACAGGGGACTGAAGCTTTCTTT. It is translated as CASRRYRVQGTEAFF.

The chain uses TRBV7-6 and TRBJ1-1; 10 bases line up with TRBD1. This CDR3 contains 17 residues. J lost 0 bases, V lost 3 bases, and 7 bases had no gene match. The germline V gene encodes CDR1 SGHVS and CDR2 FNYEAQ. CDR3 bases: TGTGCCAGCAGCTTTTCCCGGGACAGGGGAATGAACACTGAAGCTTTCTTT. Its translation: CASSFSRDRGMNTEAFF.

The chain carries TRBV10-3 and TRBJ2-3, with TRBD1 matching over 10 bases. Germline V lookup: CDR1 ENHRY, CDR2 SYGVKD. The V gene end was trimmed by 6 bases and the J gene end by 5 bases; junction bases not matched to a gene: 5. The CDR3 contains 14 residues. In DNA, the CDR3 is TGTGCCATCAGATCGGACAGGGGGAGAGATACGCAGTATTTT. Translating gives CAIRSDRGRDTQYF.

This sequence joins TRBV6-5 and TRBJ1-2; no definite D call. The CDR3 consists of 15 residues. Germline assignment: CDR1 MNHEY and CDR2 SVGAGI. Trimming stripped 6 bases from V and 3 bases from J, with 17 bases between. The CDR3 DNA sequence: TGTGCCAGCAGGTTGGAACACTCCTCCTACTATGGCTACACCTTC. Residues: CASRLEHSSYYGYTF.

This clone ranks as medium-sized (0.01 to 0.1%). The gene calls are TRBV5-4 and TRBJ1-6, with D unresolved. The V end was cut by 0 bases, the J end by 7 bases, with 8 bases between. The CDR3 is 14 amino acids. Germline V gene lookup returns CDR1 SGHNT and CDR2 YYREEE (reference sequence). CDR3 DNA sequence: TGTGCCAGCAGCTTGGAAACTTTGAATTCACCCCTCCACTTT. The encoded protein is CASSLETLNSPLHF.

The rearrangement links TRBV7-9 to TRBJ1-5; 11 bases map to TRBD1. Germline assignment: CDR1 SEHNR and CDR2 FQNEAQ (reference sequence). Trimming cost V 4 bases and J 5 bases; bases outside gene matches: 4. The CDR3 is 15 residues long. CDR3 amino acids: CASSYGQGAYQPQHF. CDR3 in DNA: TGTGCCAGCAGCTATGGACAGGGGGCGTATCAGCCCCAGCATTTT.